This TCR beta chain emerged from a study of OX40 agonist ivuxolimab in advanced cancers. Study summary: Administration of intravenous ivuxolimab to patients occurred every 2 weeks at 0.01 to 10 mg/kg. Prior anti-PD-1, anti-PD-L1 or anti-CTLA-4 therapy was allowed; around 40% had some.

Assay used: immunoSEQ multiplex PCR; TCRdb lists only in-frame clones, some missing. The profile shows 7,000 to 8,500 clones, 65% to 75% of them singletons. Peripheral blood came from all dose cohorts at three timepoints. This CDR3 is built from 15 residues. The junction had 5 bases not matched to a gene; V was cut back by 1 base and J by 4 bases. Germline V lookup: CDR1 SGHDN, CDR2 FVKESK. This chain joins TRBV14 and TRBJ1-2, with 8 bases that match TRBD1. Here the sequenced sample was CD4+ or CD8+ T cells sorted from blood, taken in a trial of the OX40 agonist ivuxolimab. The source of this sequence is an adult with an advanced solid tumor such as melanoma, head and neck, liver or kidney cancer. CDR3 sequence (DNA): TGTGCCAGCAGCCAAGGCCGGGACAGGATCTATGGCTACACCTTC. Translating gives CASSQGRDRIYGYTF.